Listed below are T cell receptor beta chains from one sample, sequenced in a study of shared clonotypes between healthy human individuals. Some clones are missing from TCRdb's copy, which holds only in-frame ones; the method was immunoSEQ multiplex PCR. Of about 1 million clones listed, around 78% were seen once; the top ten hold 0.5% to 0.6%. The sample consisted of memory CD4+ T cells from PBMCs. The receptors derive from a man between 18 and 29 years old in good health. Some clones in this sample may be carry-over from other donors' samples. The CDR3 runs from the conserved cysteine through the conserved F or W. Each record gives: D gene, V gene, clone size, J gene, CDR3 protein, CDR3 DNA. A D gene is named only where the DNA matches it firmly. Size is stated for part of the rows, as once, few or many counts, or as a class when the clone is expanded.

D: NA
V: TRBV5-1
size: once
J: TRBJ2-1
CDR3: CASSFTTTSGWPNEQFF
DNA: TGCGCCAGCAGCTTTACGACTACCAGCGGGTGGCCCAATGAGCAGTTCTTC

D: TRBD1
V: TRBV7-3
size: NA
J: TRBJ1-1
CDR3: CASSNRGPTEAFF
DNA: TGTGCCAGCAGCAACAGGGGGCCTACTGAAGCTTTCTTT

D: TRBD1
V: TRBV27
size: NA
J: TRBJ1-1
CDR3: CASSRQGGTEAFF
DNA: TGTGCCAGCAGTCGACAGGGGGGAACTGAAGCTTTCTTT

D: NA
V: TRBV19
size: NA
J: TRBJ2-2
CDR3: CASSNPVTYTYTGELFF
DNA: TGTGCCAGTAGTAATCCCGTGACCTACACATACACCGGGGAGCTGTTTTTT

D: NA
V: TRBV28
size: NA
J: TRBJ1-4
CDR3: CASSWASTNEKLFF
DNA: TGTGCCAGCAGCTGGGCCTCAACTAATGAAAAACTGTTTTTT

D: TRBD2
V: TRBV7-9
size: NA
J: TRBJ2-1
CDR3: CASSFLAGRYNEQFF
DNA: TGTGCCAGCAGCTTTCTAGCGGGCCGCTACAATGAGCAGTTCTTC

D: NA
V: TRBV2
size: NA
J: TRBJ2-6
CDR3: CASLVWSRGANVLTF
DNA: TGTGCCAGCCTCGTTTGGTCGCGTGGGGCCAACGTCCTGACTTTC

D: NA
V: TRBV5-4
size: NA
J: TRBJ1-3
CDR3: CASSLGGDSGNTIYF
DNA: TGTGCCAGCAGCTTGGGAGGAGACTCTGGAAACACCATATATTTT

D: TRBD2
V: TRBV30
size: NA
J: TRBJ2-2
CDR3: CAWSVLAGAAGELFF
DNA: TGTGCCTGGAGTGTACTAGCGGGAGCGGCCGGGGAGCTGTTTTTT

D: NA
V: TRBV28
size: NA
J: TRBJ2-6
CDR3: CASSGRSGANVLTF
DNA: TGTGCCAGCAGCGGACGGTCTGGGGCCAACGTCCTGACTTTC

D: NA
V: TRBV2
size: NA
J: TRBJ2-2
CDR3: CASSERSSRRELFF
DNA: TGTGCCAGCAGTGAAAGGTCTAGCCGCCGGGAGCTGTTTTTT

D: TRBD1
V: TRBV28
size: NA
J: TRBJ2-5
CDR3: CASGSPGQGALETQYF
DNA: TGTGCCAGCGGAAGCCCGGGACAGGGGGCTTTGGAGACCCAGTACTTC

D: NA
V: TRBV5-4
size: NA
J: TRBJ2-5
CDR3: CASSTARGRETQYF
DNA: TGTGCCAGCAGCACAGCCCGGGGGCGAGAGACCCAGTACTTC

D: NA
V: TRBV7-9
size: NA
J: TRBJ2-3
CDR3: CASSLPRYSDTQYF
DNA: TGTGCCAGCAGCTTACCGCGGTATTCAGATACGCAGTATTTT

D: NA
V: TRBV6-6
size: NA
J: TRBJ2-7
CDR3: CASSRTFYEQYF
DNA: TGTGCCAGCAGCCGCACCTTTTACGAGCAGTACTTC

D: NA
V: TRBV15
size: NA
J: TRBJ1-4
CDR3: CATSREQTNEKLFF
DNA: TGTGCCACCAGCAGAGAACAGACGAATGAAAAACTGTTTTTT

D: TRBD2
V: TRBV29-1
size: NA
J: TRBJ2-1
CDR3: CSGDLAGVSNEQFF
DNA: TGCAGCGGGGATCTAGCGGGAGTATCAAATGAGCAGTTCTTC

D: NA
V: TRBV9
size: many
J: TRBJ2-1
CDR3: CASSVSVANEQFF
DNA: TGTGCCAGCAGCGTAAGTGTAGCCAATGAGCAGTTCTTC

D: NA
V: TRBV6-1
size: NA
J: TRBJ1-3
CDR3: CASNSETFLRF
DNA: TGTGCCAGCAATTCCGAGACTTTCCTGAGGTTT

D: TRBD1
V: TRBV27
size: NA
J: TRBJ2-2
CDR3: CASSATGVRISGELFF
DNA: TGTGCCAGCAGTGCGACAGGGGTTCGGATATCCGGGGAGCTGTTTTTT

D: NA
V: TRBV18
size: NA
J: TRBJ1-2
CDR3: CASSLTGALGGYTF
DNA: TGTGCCAGCTCACTGACTGGGGCGCTCGGGGGCTACACCTTC

D: NA
V: TRBV5-8
size: few
J: TRBJ1-1
CDR3: CATLSAMNTEAFF
DNA: TGTGCCACCCTCAGCGCGATGAACACTGAAGCTTTCTTT

D: NA
V: TRBV2
size: NA
J: TRBJ1-3
CDR3: CATRQESGNTIYF
DNA: TGTGCCACCCGACAGGAATCTGGAAACACCATATATTTT

D: TRBD2
V: TRBV6-5
size: few
J: TRBJ2-7
CDR3: CASSYSGGSVSYEQYF
DNA: TGTGCCAGCAGTTACTCGGGCGGGAGCGTGTCCTACGAGCAGTACTTC

D: NA
V: TRBV5-1
size: few
J: TRBJ1-5
CDR3: CASSPQGAGANQPQHF
DNA: TGCGCCAGCAGCCCCCAGGGAGCAGGGGCCAATCAGCCCCAGCATTTT

D: TRBD1
V: TRBV2
size: NA
J: TRBJ1-3
CDR3: CASSATGGSGNTIYF
DNA: TGTGCCAGCAGTGCTACAGGGGGTTCTGGAAACACCATATATTTT

D: NA
V: TRBV27
size: NA
J: TRBJ1-4
CDR3: CASRPGPLATEKLFF
DNA: TGTGCCAGCAGACCTGGACCCCTTGCTACTGAAAAACTGTTTTTT

D: NA
V: TRBV7-9
size: NA
J: TRBJ1-1
CDR3: CASSRTTVTEAFF
DNA: TGTGCCAGCAGCCGAACGACAGTAACTGAAGCTTTCTTT

D: NA
V: TRBV9
size: NA
J: TRBJ2-1
CDR3: CASSVALALSYNEQFF
DNA: TGTGCCAGCAGCGTTGCCCTAGCTCTCTCCTACAATGAGCAGTTCTTC

D: NA
V: TRBV5-1
size: once
J: TRBJ2-3
CDR3: CASSLATDGYSTDTQYF
DNA: TGCGCCAGCAGCTTGGCGACAGACGGATATAGCACAGATACGCAGTATTTT

D: TRBD2
V: TRBV29-1
size: NA
J: TRBJ2-7
CDR3: CSVSGRSYYEQYF
DNA: TGCAGCGTTTCCGGGAGGTCCTACTACGAGCAGTACTTC

D: NA
V: TRBV5-4
size: NA
J: TRBJ2-3
CDR3: CASRETWSGASTDTQYF
DNA: TGTGCCAGCAGAGAAACCTGGAGCGGAGCTAGCACAGATACGCAGTATTTT

D: NA
V: TRBV27
size: few
J: TRBJ2-6
CDR3: CASSLRGAGANVLTF
DNA: TGTGCCAGCAGTTTAAGGGGGGCTGGGGCCAACGTCCTGACTTTC

D: NA
V: TRBV4-1
size: NA
J: TRBJ2-2
CDR3: CASSQPGLVTGELFF
DNA: TGCGCCAGCAGCCAGCCGGGACTTGTCACCGGGGAGCTGTTTTTT

D: NA
V: TRBV11-1
size: many
J: TRBJ1-1
CDR3: CASSRQKNTEAFF
DNA: TGTGCCAGCAGCCGACAGAAGAACACTGAAGCTTTCTTT

D: TRBD2
V: TRBV5-6
size: NA
J: TRBJ2-5
CDR3: CASSPGTMFQETQYF
DNA: TGTGCCAGCAGCCCGGGGACTATGTTCCAAGAGACCCAGTACTTC

D: TRBD2
V: TRBV5-1
size: NA
J: TRBJ2-3
CDR3: CASSLEPGGRGNTQYF
DNA: TGCGCCAGCAGCTTGGAACCGGGAGGGAGGGGGAATACGCAGTATTTT

D: NA
V: TRBV12-2
size: NA
J: TRBJ1-1
CDR3: CASRPYRADTEAFF
DNA: TGTGCAAGTCGCCCTTACAGGGCGGACACTGAAGCTTTCTTT

D: NA
V: TRBV7-2
size: NA
J: TRBJ2-6
CDR3: CASSPQAAPGYSGANVLTF
DNA: TGTGCCAGCAGCCCCCAGGCGGCCCCCGGATACTCTGGGGCCAACGTCCTGACTTTC

D: NA
V: TRBV4-2
size: NA
J: TRBJ1-1
CDR3: CASSLETGGNTEAFF
DNA: TGTGCCAGCAGCTTGGAAACTGGAGGGAACACTGAAGCTTTCTTT

D: NA
V: TRBV2
size: NA
J: TRBJ2-7
CDR3: CASQRGVGNEQYF
DNA: TGTGCCAGCCAGCGCGGGGTGGGGAACGAGCAGTACTTC

D: TRBD2
V: TRBV6-5
size: once
J: TRBJ2-7
CDR3: CASSRLAGGPYEQYF
DNA: TGTGCCAGCAGTAGACTAGCGGGAGGCCCCTACGAGCAGTACTTC

D: NA
V: TRBV6-1
size: NA
J: TRBJ1-1
CDR3: CASSDSQGHTEAFF
DNA: TGTGCCAGCAGTGATTCACAGGGCCACACTGAAGCTTTCTTT

D: NA
V: TRBV28
size: NA
J: TRBJ1-1
CDR3: CASTTGGRAWAFF
DNA: TGTGCCAGCACCACGGGGGGGAGGGCTTGGGCTTTCTTT

D: TRBD2
V: TRBV7-3
size: NA
J: TRBJ2-1
CDR3: CASSLTGTSGREQFF
DNA: TGTGCCAGCAGCTTAACGGGGACTAGCGGGAGGGAGCAGTTCTTC

D: NA
V: TRBV10-3
size: once
J: TRBJ1-1
CDR3: CAISESLGEYTEAFF
DNA: TGTGCCATCAGTGAGAGTTTAGGGGAGTACACTGAAGCTTTCTTT

D: NA
V: TRBV19
size: NA
J: TRBJ2-1
CDR3: CASSIAGNTGPSSYNEQFF
DNA: TGTGCCAGTAGTATCGCGGGTAACACGGGACCCAGCTCCTACAATGAGCAGTTCTTC

D: NA
V: TRBV7-2
size: NA
J: TRBJ1-2
CDR3: CASSPGVGENGYTF
DNA: TGTGCCAGCAGCCCGGGTGTCGGGGAGAACGGCTACACCTTC

D: NA
V: TRBV7-2
size: NA
J: TRBJ1-5
CDR3: CASSLSGSQPQHF
DNA: TGTGCCAGCAGCTTATCGGGGTCCCAGCCCCAGCATTTT

D: TRBD1
V: TRBV5-1
size: NA
J: TRBJ1-5
CDR3: CASSPGTGGNQPQHF
DNA: TGCGCCAGCAGCCCCGGGACAGGCGGTAATCAGCCCCAGCATTTT